The next 9 T cell receptor beta chains were all read from a single sample in a study of cytomegalovirus exposure and HLA in healthy donors. The PCR made use of 60 Vbeta and 13 Jbeta primers. Repertoires were generated with immunoSEQ multiplex PCR, while TCRdb's copy carries only in-frame clones and drops some. The sample includes about 110,000 clones, under 70% of them seen just once. Material: PBMCs. These TCRs come from a young man in good health and CMV-seropositive.

This clone was found a few times. This chain uses TRBV18 with TRBJ1-2; tentatively, D is TRBD1 (5 bases). V lost 3 bases to trimming and J lost 6 bases, with 14 bases between them. This CDR3 is built from 14 residues. Germline V gives CDR1 KGHSH, CDR2 LQKENI. In DNA, the CDR3 is TGTGCCAGCTCACCCGACGGCCCCAGGGATGGCTACACCTTC. Amino acids: CASSPDGPRDGYTF.

The chain has TRBV30 and TRBJ2-1; TRBD1 matches at 7 bases. The CDR3 loop spans 12 amino acids. Germline lookup yields CDR1 GTSNPN and CDR2 SVGIG (reference sequence). The ends lost 2 bases at V and 7 bases at J; junction bases unmatched: 2. The DNA of the CDR3 is TGTGCCTGGAGTCCACAGGGGAATGAGCAGTTCTTC. It specifies CAWSPQGNEQFF.

The chain uses TRBV29-1 and TRBJ2-1, with a weak D call TRBD2 (5 bases). This CDR3 contains 14 residues. V gave up 4 bases and J gave up 0 bases, with 10 bases separating them. The germline gives CDR1 SQVTM, CDR2 ANQGSEA. The CDR3 sequence is CSVAAGRSYNEQFF. CDR3 bases: TGCAGCGTTGCTGCGGGCCGCTCCTACAATGAGCAGTTCTTC.

The chain has TRBV2 and TRBJ2-2; the D is unclear. Trimming stripped 2 bases from V and 4 bases from J, with 11 bases between. Germline V gene sequence: CDR1 SNHLY, CDR2 FYNNEI. The CDR3 runs 15 residues. The CDR3, as DNA: TGTGCCAGCAGTGAAAAGTTAGCCCCCACCGGGGAGCTGTTTTTT. This encodes CASSEKLAPTGELFF.

In this sample, this clone turned up a few times. The chain links TRBV28 to TRBJ1-2; a weak D match, TRBD1 (6 bases). The CDR3 is 16 amino acids. V gave up 1 base and J gave up 8 bases, with 20 bases separating them. Looked up from germline, CDR1 is MDHEN and CDR2 is SYDVKM. The CDR3 reads CASSLLRVGGRGGYTF. As DNA, the CDR3 is TGTGCCAGCAGTTTATTACGGGTCGGGGGGCGCGGAGGCTACACCTTC.

The J gene is TRBJ1-2, the V gene TRBV18, with D perhaps TRBD1 (5 bases). The V and J ends lost 0 bases and 8 bases respectively, with 16 bases between them. The germline CDR1 and CDR2 sequences are KGHSH and LQKENI. The CDR3 is made up of 15 amino acids. The CDR3 reads CASSPPSTAAGGYTF. DNA for the CDR3: TGTGCCAGCTCACCACCGTCGACAGCGGCGGGGGGCTACACCTTC.

The rearrangement uses TRBV7-9 and TRBJ1-2; D gene uncertain. The CDR3 covers 16 residues. Germline CDR1 reads SEHNR; CDR2 reads FQNEAQ (reference sequence). The V end was cut by 2 bases, the J end by 2 bases, with 15 bases between. CDR3 residues: CASSLTRGASNYGYTF. The CDR3 bases are TGTGCCAGCAGCTTAACCAGAGGAGCCAGCAACTATGGCTACACCTTC.

The chain links TRBV28 to TRBJ2-7; 7 nucleotides agree with TRBD1. This CDR3 is 15 amino acids long. Germline assignment: CDR1 MDHEN and CDR2 SYDVKM. Trimming removed 2 bases from V and 1 base from J; junction bases left unmatched: 5. The CDR3 reads CASSLDRDASYEQYV. In DNA, the CDR3 is TGTGCCAGCAGTTTAGACAGGGACGCTTCCTACGAGCAGTACGTC.

The V gene is TRBV5-4, the J gene TRBJ2-1; perhaps TRBD1 as D (5 bases). CDR1 and CDR2 (germline): SGHNT, YYREEE (reference sequence). V shed 1 base and J shed 7 bases, with 12 bases lying between them. The CDR3 is 14 residues long. CDR3 DNA: TGTGCCAGCAGCTTGAAGGCAGGGTCTAATGAGCAGTTCTTC. It yields the protein CASSLKAGSNEQFF.